What follows are 14 T cell receptor beta chains derived from one specimen sequenced in a study of blood T cell repertoires in COVID-19. TCRdb's table, derived via immunoSEQ multiplex PCR, lists solely in-frame clones and lacks some. Of 100,000 to 150,000 clones listed, 90% to 95% were seen once; the top ten hold around 2.2%. What was sequenced was peripheral blood. All receptors derive from a man aged 45-60 years with COVID-19, enrolled during active disease.

The chain recombines TRBV6-5 with TRBJ1-4; D is possibly TRBD1 (5 bases). The V end was cut by 8 bases, the J end by 7 bases, with 14 bases between. CDR1 and CDR2 (germline): MNHEY, SVGAGI. The CDR3 consists of 13 residues. The CDR3 loop is CASRRGVREKLFF. CDR3 sequence (DNA): TGTGCCAGCCGTCGGGGGGTCCGTGAAAAACTGTTTTTT.

The genes are TRBV7-2 and TRBJ1-6; no reliable D call. V was pared by 5 bases and J by 4 bases, with 3 bases between. The length of the CDR3 is 12 residues. Germline CDR1 reads SGHTA; CDR2 reads FQGNSA. The CDR3 sequence is CASSAYNSPLHF. Written as DNA, the CDR3 is TGTGCCAGCAGCGCGTATAATTCACCCCTCCACTTT.

The gene calls are TRBV27 and TRBJ2-7; tentatively, D is TRBD1 (6 bases). Germline CDR1 MNHEY, CDR2 SMNVEV (reference sequence). The V end lost 6 bases, the J end lost 4 bases, and 19 bases lay between the germline ends. This CDR3 spans 15 amino acids. The CDR3 here is CASRRGQQDRYEQYF. The CDR3 nucleotides read TGTGCCAGCAGGCGCGGACAGCAAGACCGTTACGAGCAGTACTTC.

The chain links TRBV3-1 (or the pseudogene TRBV3-2) to TRBJ2-3; TRBD2 matches 11 bases. The ends lost 7 bases at V and 4 bases at J; junction bases unmatched: 7. This CDR3 region has 15 residues. Germline V gene data show CDR1 as LGHDT and CDR2 as YNNKEL (reference sequence). In DNA, the CDR3 is TGTGCCAGCACACGAGCTAGCGGGAGGCCAGATACGCAGTATTTT. Its translation is CASTRASGRPDTQYF.

The chain couples TRBV13 to TRBJ2-5; TRBD1 is a possible D gene (5 bases). V lost 2 bases, J lost 0 bases, and 7 bases lay in between. Germline-derived CDR1 and CDR2 are PRHDT and FYEKMQ (reference sequence). The CDR3 totals 14 residues. CDR3 DNA: TGTGCCAGCAGCTTACAGGGTTACCAAGAGACCCAGTACTTC. Its protein product is CASSLQGYQETQYF.

This clone occurred once. This sequence joins TRBV5-4 and TRBJ2-7; 7 bases match TRBD2. This CDR3 is built from 15 residues. CDR1 is SGHNT and CDR2 is YYREEE in the germline V gene (reference sequence). J was trimmed by 5 bases and V by 2 bases; bases with no gene match: 10. CDR3 loop: CASSLRSGANDEQYF. The CDR3 DNA sequence: TGTGCCAGCAGCTTAAGGAGCGGGGCGAACGACGAGCAGTACTTC. Drawing the rest from reference TRBV5-4 and TRBJ2-7, the complete variable domain is ETGVTQSPTHLIKTRGQQVTLRCSSQSGHNTVSWYQQALGQGPQFIFQYYREEENGRGNFPPRFSGLQFPNYSSELNVNALELDDSALYLCASSLRSGANDEQYFGPGTRLTVT.

The chain couples TRBV4-1 to TRBJ1-5; 7 bases line up with TRBD1. V lost 0 bases and J lost 6; bases outside the gene matches: 5. The CDR3 consists of 15 residues. Germline V gene lookup returns CDR1 MGHRA and CDR2 YSYEKL. The CDR3 protein is CASSQDRGGGQPQHF. Here the CDR3 DNA reads TGCGCCAGCAGCCAAGATCGAGGGGGCGGTCAGCCCCAGCATTTT.

The rearrangement links TRBV28 to TRBJ1-6, with a weak D call TRBD1 (5 bases). V lost 1 base and J 5 bases, leaving 15 bases between the germline ends. Germline-derived CDR1 and CDR2 are MDHEN and SYDVKM. The CDR3 spans 17 residues. The DNA for the CDR3 is TGTGCCAGCAGTTTATACCCAGACAGTGCCGATAATTCACCCCTCCACTTT. It translates to CASSLYPDSADNSPLHF.

This clone has only a few counts. The rearrangement links TRBV5-1 to TRBJ2-5; 7 bases line up with TRBD1. The CDR3 spans 14 residues. The germline V gene has CDR1 SGHRS and CDR2 YFSETQ. J lost 7 bases, V lost 4 bases, and 10 bases had no gene match. CDR3 loop: CASSPGTDGVTQYF. DNA for the CDR3: TGCGCCAGCAGCCCCGGGACAGACGGGGTGACCCAGTACTTC.

The chain employs TRBV19 and TRBJ2-3; no definite D call. Germline V gene sequence: CDR1 LNHDA, CDR2 SQIVND (reference sequence). The CDR3 contains 12 residues. V lost 2 bases, J lost 4 bases, and 4 bases lay in between. For the CDR3, the DNA is TGTGCCAGTAGTATATCTCCAGATACGCAGTATTTT. Residues: CASSISPDTQYF. The variable domain in full, completed from reference TRBV19 and TRBJ2-3, reads DGGITQSPKYLFRKEGQNVTLSCEQNLNHDAMYWYRQDPGQGLRLIYYSQIVNDFQKGDIAEGYSVSREKKESFPLTVTSAQKNPTAFYLCASSISPDTQYFGPGTRLTVL.

The CDR3 here is CASNPDRVGNTIYF. The DNA for the CDR3 is TGTGCCAGTAACCCGGACAGGGTCGGAAACACCATATATTTT. The rearrangement uses TRBV19 and TRBJ1-3, with 8 bases matching TRBD1. Trimming removed 7 bases from V and 4 bases from J; junction bases left unmatched: 6. This CDR3 contains 14 residues. Germline CDR1 and CDR2: LNHDA and SQIVND (reference sequence).

This chain uses TRBV19 with TRBJ2-1; 8 bases are shared with TRBD2. The CDR3 spans 16 residues. Germline V lookup: CDR1 LNHDA, CDR2 SQIVND (reference sequence). Unmatched junction bases numbered 10, after V lost 5 bases and J lost 4 bases. The CDR3 sequence: CASSQTSGRTYNEQFF. DNA for the CDR3: TGTGCCAGTAGTCAAACTAGCGGACGAACGTACAATGAGCAGTTCTTC. Together with reference TRBV19 and TRBJ2-1, the CDR3 gives the full variable domain: DGGITQSPKYLFRKEGQNVTLSCEQNLNHDAMYWYRQDPGQGLRLIYYSQIVNDFQKGDIAEGYSVSREKKESFPLTVTSAQKNPTAFYLCASSQTSGRTYNEQFFGPGTRLTVL.

The V call is TRBV5-1, the J call TRBJ2-5, with 8 bases that match TRBD1. Germline CDR1 reads SGHRS; CDR2 reads YFSETQ. There are 14 residues in the CDR3. The V and J ends lost 4 bases and 5 bases, in that order; junction bases with no gene match: 7. DNA for the CDR3: TGCGCCAGCAGCATGGGCAGGGGGCGGGAGACCCAGTACTTC. This codes for CASSMGRGRETQYF.

The chain has TRBV7-8 and TRBJ2-1; 9 bases fit TRBD2. CDR3 length equals 17 residues. J was trimmed by 5 bases and V by 2 bases; bases with no gene match: 10. Germline V CDR1 and CDR2: SGHVS, FQNEAQ. The CDR3 DNA reads TGTGCCAGCAGCTTAAGAGTAGGGCTAGCGGGGAACAATGAGCAGTTCTTC. Translation: CASSLRVGLAGNNEQFF.